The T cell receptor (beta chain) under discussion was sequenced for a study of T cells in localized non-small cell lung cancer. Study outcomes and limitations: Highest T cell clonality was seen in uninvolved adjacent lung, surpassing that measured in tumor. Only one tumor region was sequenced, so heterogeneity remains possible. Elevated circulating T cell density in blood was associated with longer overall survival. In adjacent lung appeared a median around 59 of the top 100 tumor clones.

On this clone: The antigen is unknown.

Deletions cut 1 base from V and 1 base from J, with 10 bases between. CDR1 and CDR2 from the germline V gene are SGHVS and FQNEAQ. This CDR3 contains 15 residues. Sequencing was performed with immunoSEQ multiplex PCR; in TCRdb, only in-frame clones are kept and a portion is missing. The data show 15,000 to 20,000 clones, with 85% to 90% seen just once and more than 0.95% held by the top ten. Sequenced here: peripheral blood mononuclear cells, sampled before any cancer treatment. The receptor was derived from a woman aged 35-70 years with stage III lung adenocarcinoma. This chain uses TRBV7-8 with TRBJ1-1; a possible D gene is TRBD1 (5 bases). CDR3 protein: CASSLGQGGNTEAFF. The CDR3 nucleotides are TGTGCCAGCAGCTTAGGTCAGGGAGGGAACACTGAAGCTTTCTTT.